These 22 T cell receptor beta chains originate from one sample sequenced in a study of T cells expressing NK-cell markers. TCRdb re-called the 5' RACE reads; one entry per CDR3 protein, DNA not given. The sample table sets out around 260,000 distinct CDR3 sequences. The material sequenced was blood T cells: a sorted CD56 or NKG2C T cell subset, CD4+ or CD8+ T cells, or bulk PBMC T cells (not recorded which). The receptors originated from a woman aged 18 to 69 in good health.

The chain is built from TRBV5-6 and TRBJ2-7. The CDR3 runs 14 residues. Per germline, CDR1 SGHDT and CDR2 YYEEEE. The CDR3 loop is CASSLGQITYEQYF.

J is TRBJ2-7 and V is TRBV7-2; the TRBD2 assignment by TCRdb is unverifiable without DNA. Germline V gene data show CDR1 as SGHTA and CDR2 as FQGNSA. This CDR3 has 15 amino acids. The CDR3 sequence: CASSKLAEISYEQYF. The variable domain in full, with the rest retrieved from reference TRBV7-2 and TRBJ2-7, is GAGVSQSPSNKVTEKGKDVELRCDPISGHTALYWYRQSLGQGLEFLIYFQGNSAPDKSGLPSDRFSAERTGGSVSTLTIQRTQQEDSAVYLCASSKLAEISYEQYFGPGTRLTVT.

The chain combines TRBV29-1 with TRBJ1-2. CDR3 length: 14 residues. Per the germline V gene, CDR1 is SQVTM and CDR2 is ANQGSEA. CDR3 residues: CSVEDRRQNYGYTF.

The chain carries TRBV7-3 and TRBJ2-6. CDR1 is SGHTA, CDR2 FQGTGA, per germline. This CDR3 region has 15 residues. The CDR3 loop is CASSPQWLGANVLTF.

The chain couples TRBV5-1 to TRBJ1-1; lacking DNA, the TRBD1 call made by TCRdb goes unchecked. The germline V gene encodes CDR1 SGHRS and CDR2 YFSETQ. This CDR3 has 15 residues. The CDR3: CASSLVRPGNTEAFF. The whole variable domain, remainder taken from reference TRBV5-1 and TRBJ1-1, is KAGVTQTPRYLIKTRGQQVTLSCSPISGHRSVSWYQQTPGQGLQFLFEYFSETQRNKGNFPGRFSGRQFSNSRSEMNVSTLELGDSALYLCASSLVRPGNTEAFFGQGTRLTVV.

This chain connects TRBV20-1 to TRBJ1-5; TCRdb returns TRBD1, unconfirmable since there is no DNA. The CDR3 is made up of 15 amino acids. From germline, CDR1 is DFQATT and CDR2 SNEGSKA (reference sequence). CDR3 loop: CSAPTGGIANQPQHF.

The CDR3 reads CASRDGQVAGYTF. The rearrangement uses TRBV12-3 or TRBV12-4 and TRBJ1-2; no DNA is available, so the TRBD1 call from TCRdb remains unchecked. This CDR3 is 13 amino acids long.

The chain has TRBV5-6 and TRBJ1-4; TCRdb's assignment of TRBD1 cannot be checked, as there is no DNA. The CDR3 extends over 16 amino acids. Germline CDR1 is SGHDT and CDR2 is YYEEEE. The CDR3 protein is CASSRTGKSTNEKLFF. Full variable domain (outside the CDR3, taken from reference TRBV5-6 and TRBJ1-4): DAGVTQSPTHLIKTRGQQVTLRCSPKSGHDTVSWYQQALGQGPQFIFQYYEEEERQRGNFPDRFSGHQFPNYSSELNVNALLLGDSALYLCASSRTGKSTNEKLFFGSGTQLSVL.

The rearrangement links TRBV3-1 to TRBJ2-7. This CDR3 region has 16 residues. In germline, CDR1 is LGHDT, CDR2 YNNKEL (reference sequence). The CDR3 is CASSQDIGINEYEQYF.

The CDR3 is CASSSALGTGDDESEAFF. The gene calls are TRBV12-3 or TRBV12-4 and TRBJ1-1; TCRdb lists TRBD1, though no DNA is available to test this call. The CDR3 covers 18 residues.

The chain is built from TRBV18 and TRBJ2-7; no DNA is available, so the TRBD2 call from TCRdb remains unchecked. This CDR3 region has 13 residues. Per germline, CDR1 KGHSH and CDR2 LQKENI. This CDR3 reads CASSSTAGYEQYF. Full variable domain (outside the CDR3, taken from reference TRBV18 and TRBJ2-7): NAGVMQNPRHLVRRRGQEARLRCSPMKGHSHVYWYRQLPEEGLKFMVYLQKENIIDESGMPKERFSAEFPKEGPSILRIQQVVRGDSAAYFCASSSTAGYEQYFGPGTRLTVT.

The rearrangement uses TRBV30 and TRBJ2-1; TCRdb gives TRBD2 as the D gene, but with no DNA this cannot be confirmed. The CDR3 consists of 16 residues. Germline V gene data show CDR1 as GTSNPN and CDR2 as SVGIG (reference sequence). CDR3 loop: CAWRRRLARLEDEQFF.

This chain joins TRBV12-3 or TRBV12-4 and TRBJ1-4; TCRdb names TRBD1, which stays unverified in the absence of DNA. The CDR3 sequence is 15 residues long. CDR3 sequence: CASSKPGPGNEKLFF.

The chain joins TRBV14 to TRBJ1-2. Germline loops: CDR1 SGHDN, CDR2 FVKESK. This CDR3 has 15 residues. CDR3: CASSLGPRDDYGYTF.

This chain links TRBV9 with TRBJ2-1; the D gene TCRdb calls, TRBD2, cannot be checked with no DNA. Germline CDR1 SGDLS, CDR2 YYNGEE. The CDR3 is 16 amino acids. CDR3 sequence reads: CASSVVIGGGYNEQFF.

The chain links TRBV7-8 to TRBJ2-1. There are 15 residues in the CDR3. Germline lookup yields CDR1 SGHVS and CDR2 FQNEAQ. The CDR3 loop reads CASSISGTSYNEQFF.

The chain is built from TRBV18 and TRBJ1-1; TCRdb indicates TRBD1, and absent DNA this call remains unverified. The CDR3 contains 15 residues. Germline V gene data show CDR1 as KGHSH and CDR2 as LQKENI. CDR3 loop: CASSQWAGTDTEAFF.

The chain has TRBV7-2 and TRBJ1-6; TCRdb gives TRBD1 as the D gene, but with no DNA this cannot be confirmed. CDR3 length equals 16 residues. The germline V gene encodes CDR1 SGHTA and CDR2 FQGNSA. CDR3: CASSLISGLLATPLHF.

This chain links TRBV5-1 with TRBJ2-1; TCRdb gives TRBD2 as the D gene, but with no DNA this cannot be confirmed. The CDR3 contains 14 residues. Germline assignment: CDR1 SGHRS and CDR2 YFSETQ. CDR3 protein: CASGVEGMGNEQFF.

The chain couples TRBV29-1 to TRBJ1-1; TCRdb selects TRBD1, and the lack of DNA leaves this call unchecked. This CDR3 is 11 amino acids long. Germline V gives CDR1 SQVTM, CDR2 ANQGSEA. The CDR3 loop is CSAYRGTEAFF.

The CDR3 is CASSAQGDQPQHF. This chain uses TRBV9 with TRBJ1-5; TCRdb names TRBD1, which stays unverified in the absence of DNA. This CDR3 has 13 amino acids. Germline assignment: CDR1 SGDLS and CDR2 YYNGEE.

This sequence joins TRBV6-2 or TRBV6-3 and TRBJ2-7; TCRdb lists TRBD1, though no DNA is available to test this call. The CDR3 length is 15 residues. The V gene's germline CDR1 is MNHEY and CDR2 SVGEGT. CDR3 residues: CASSLPQTGHYEQYF.